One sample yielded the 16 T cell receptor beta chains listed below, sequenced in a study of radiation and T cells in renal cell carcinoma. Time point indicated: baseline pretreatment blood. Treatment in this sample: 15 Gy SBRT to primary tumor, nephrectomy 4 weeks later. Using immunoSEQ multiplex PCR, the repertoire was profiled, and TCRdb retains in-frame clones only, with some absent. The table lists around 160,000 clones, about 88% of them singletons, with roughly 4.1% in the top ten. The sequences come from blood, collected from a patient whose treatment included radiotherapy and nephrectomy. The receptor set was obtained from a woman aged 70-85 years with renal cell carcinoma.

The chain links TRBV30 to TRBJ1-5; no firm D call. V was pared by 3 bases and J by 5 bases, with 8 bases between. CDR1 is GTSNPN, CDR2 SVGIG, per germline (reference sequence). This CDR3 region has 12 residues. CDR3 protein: CAWRVEDQPQHF. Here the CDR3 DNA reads TGTGCCTGGAGAGTAGAAGATCAGCCCCAGCATTTT.

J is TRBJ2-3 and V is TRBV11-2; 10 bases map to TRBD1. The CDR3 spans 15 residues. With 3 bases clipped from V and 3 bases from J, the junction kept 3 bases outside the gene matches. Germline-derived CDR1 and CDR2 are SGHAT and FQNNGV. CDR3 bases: TGTGCCAGCAGCTTCGGACAGGGGGGTACAGATACGCAGTATTTT. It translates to CASSFGQGGTDTQYF.

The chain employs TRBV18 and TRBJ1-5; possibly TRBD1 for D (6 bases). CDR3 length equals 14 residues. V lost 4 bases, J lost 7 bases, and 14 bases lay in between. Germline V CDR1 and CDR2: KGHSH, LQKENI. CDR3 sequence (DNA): TGTGCCAGCTCACAAGAAGGGGGGCCACAGCCCCAGCATTTT. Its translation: CASSQEGGPQPQHF.

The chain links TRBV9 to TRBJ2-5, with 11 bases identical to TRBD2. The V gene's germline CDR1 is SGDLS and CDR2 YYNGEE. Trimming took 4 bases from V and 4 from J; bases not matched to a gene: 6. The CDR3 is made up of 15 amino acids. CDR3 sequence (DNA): TGTGCCAGCAGCATGTTCGGACTAGCGGGAGAGACCCAGTACTTC. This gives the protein CASSMFGLAGETQYF.

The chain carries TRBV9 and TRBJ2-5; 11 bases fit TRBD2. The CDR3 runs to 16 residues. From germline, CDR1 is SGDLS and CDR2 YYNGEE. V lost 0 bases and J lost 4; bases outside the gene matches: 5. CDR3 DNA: TGTGCCAGCAGCGTAGTTAGCGGGGGGGCCGCAGAGACCCAGTACTTC. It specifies CASSVVSGGAAETQYF.

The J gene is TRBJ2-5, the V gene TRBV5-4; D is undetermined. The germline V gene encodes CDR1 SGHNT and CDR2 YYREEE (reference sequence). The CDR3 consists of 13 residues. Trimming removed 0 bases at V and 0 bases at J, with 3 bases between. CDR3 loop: CASSLGYQETQYF. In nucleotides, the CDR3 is TGTGCCAGCAGCTTGGGGTACCAAGAGACCCAGTACTTC.

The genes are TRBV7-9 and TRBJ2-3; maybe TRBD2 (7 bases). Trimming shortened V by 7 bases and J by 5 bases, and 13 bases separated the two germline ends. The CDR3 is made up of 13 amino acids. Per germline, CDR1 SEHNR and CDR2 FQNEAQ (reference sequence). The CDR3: CASTTGGLDTQYF. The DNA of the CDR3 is TGTGCCAGCACCACGGGGGGCTTAGATACGCAGTATTTT.

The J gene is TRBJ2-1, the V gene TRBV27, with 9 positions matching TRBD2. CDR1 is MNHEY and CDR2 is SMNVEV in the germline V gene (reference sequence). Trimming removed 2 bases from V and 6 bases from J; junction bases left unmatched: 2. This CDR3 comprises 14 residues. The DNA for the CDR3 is TGTGCCAGCAGTTTAGGGCGGGGGGGCAATGAGCAGTTCTTC. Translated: CASSLGRGGNEQFF.

The CDR3 DNA is TGTGCCAGCAGTACCCCGGAGCGGGGGGGCCACAATGAGCAGTTCTTC. This sequence encodes CASSTPERGGHNEQFF. The rearrangement uses TRBV27 and TRBJ2-1; 10 nucleotides align to TRBD2. Germline CDR1 MNHEY, CDR2 SMNVEV (reference sequence). The CDR3 runs to 16 residues. V dropped 5 bases and J dropped 5; count of bases not matched to a gene: 9.

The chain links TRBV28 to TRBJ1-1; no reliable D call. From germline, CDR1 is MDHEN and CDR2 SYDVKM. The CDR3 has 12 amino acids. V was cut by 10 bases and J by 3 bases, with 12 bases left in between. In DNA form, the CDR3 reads TGTGCCAACGCCGGTGGGGACACTGAAGCTTTCTTT. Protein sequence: CANAGGDTEAFF. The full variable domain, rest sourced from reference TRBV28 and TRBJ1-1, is DVKVTQSSRYLVKRTGEKVFLECVQDMDHENMFWYRQDPGLGLRLIYFSYDVKMKEKGDIPEGYSVSREKKERFSLILESASTNQTSMYLCANAGGDTEAFFGQGTRLTVV.

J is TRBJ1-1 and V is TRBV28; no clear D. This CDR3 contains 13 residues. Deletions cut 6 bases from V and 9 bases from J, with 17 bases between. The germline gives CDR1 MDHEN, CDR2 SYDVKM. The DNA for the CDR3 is TGTGCCAGCAGGGGGATAAGGACCCTGAAAGCTTTCTTT. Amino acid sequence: CASRGIRTLKAFF. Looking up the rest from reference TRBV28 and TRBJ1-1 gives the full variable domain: DVKVTQSSRYLVKRTGEKVFLECVQDMDHENMFWYRQDPGLGLRLIYFSYDVKMKEKGDIPEGYSVSREKKERFSLILESASTNQTSMYLCASRGIRTLKAFFGQGTRLTVV.

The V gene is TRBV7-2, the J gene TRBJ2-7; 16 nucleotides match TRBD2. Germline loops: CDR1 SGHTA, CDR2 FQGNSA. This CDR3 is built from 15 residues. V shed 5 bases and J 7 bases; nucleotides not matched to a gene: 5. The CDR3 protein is CASSHGTSGGAEQYF. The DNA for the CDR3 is TGTGCCAGCAGCCATGGGACTAGCGGGGGGGCTGAGCAGTACTTC.

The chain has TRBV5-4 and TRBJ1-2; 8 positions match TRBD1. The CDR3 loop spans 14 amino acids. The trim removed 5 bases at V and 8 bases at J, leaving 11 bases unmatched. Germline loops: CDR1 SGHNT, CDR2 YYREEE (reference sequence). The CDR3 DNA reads TGTGCCAGCAGGCCCGACAGGGGATTGGGAGGCTACACCTTC. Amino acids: CASRPDRGLGGYTF. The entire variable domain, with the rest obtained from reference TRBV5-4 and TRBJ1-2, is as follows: ETGVTQSPTHLIKTRGQQVTLRCSSQSGHNTVSWYQQALGQGPQFIFQYYREEENGRGNFPPRFSGLQFPNYSSELNVNALELDDSALYLCASRPDRGLGGYTFGSGTRLTVV.

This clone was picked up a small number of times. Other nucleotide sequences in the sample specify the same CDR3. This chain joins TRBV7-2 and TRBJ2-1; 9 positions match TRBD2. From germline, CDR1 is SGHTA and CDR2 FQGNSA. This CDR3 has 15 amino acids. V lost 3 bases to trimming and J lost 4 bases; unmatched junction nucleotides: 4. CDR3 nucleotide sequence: TGTGCCAGCAGCTTGAGCGGGGGGCCATACAATGAGCAGTTCTTC. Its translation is CASSLSGGPYNEQFF.

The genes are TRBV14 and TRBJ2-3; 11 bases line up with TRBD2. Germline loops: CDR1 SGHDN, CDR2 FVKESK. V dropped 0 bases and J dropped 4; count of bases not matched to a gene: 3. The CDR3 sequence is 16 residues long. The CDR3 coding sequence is TGTGCCAGCAGCCAAGACCTTAGCGGGGGGGCAGATACGCAGTATTTT. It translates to CASSQDLSGGADTQYF.

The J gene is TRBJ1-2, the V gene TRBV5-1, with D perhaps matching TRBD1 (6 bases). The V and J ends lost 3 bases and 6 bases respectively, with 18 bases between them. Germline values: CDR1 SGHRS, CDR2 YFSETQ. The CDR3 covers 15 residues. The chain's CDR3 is CASSSSTGRMDGYTF. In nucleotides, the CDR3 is TGCGCCAGCAGCTCGAGTACAGGGCGTATGGATGGCTACACCTTC.